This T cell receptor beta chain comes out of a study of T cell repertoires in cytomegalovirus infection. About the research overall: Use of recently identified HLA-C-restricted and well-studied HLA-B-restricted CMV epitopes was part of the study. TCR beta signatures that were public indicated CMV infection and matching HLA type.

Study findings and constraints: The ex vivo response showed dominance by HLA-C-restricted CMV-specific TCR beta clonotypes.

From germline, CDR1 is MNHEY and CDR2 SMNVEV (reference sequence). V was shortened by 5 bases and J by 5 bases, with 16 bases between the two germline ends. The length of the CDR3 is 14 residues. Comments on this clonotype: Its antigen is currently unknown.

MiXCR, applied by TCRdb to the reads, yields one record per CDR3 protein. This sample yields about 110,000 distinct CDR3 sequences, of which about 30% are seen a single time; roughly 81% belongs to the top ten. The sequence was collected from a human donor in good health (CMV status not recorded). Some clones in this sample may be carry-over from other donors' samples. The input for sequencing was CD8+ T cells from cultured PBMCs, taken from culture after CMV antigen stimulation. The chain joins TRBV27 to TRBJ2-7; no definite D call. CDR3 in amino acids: CASSRLSYPDEQYF. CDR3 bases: TGTGCCAGCAGTCGCCTATCCTATCCCGACGAGCAGTACTTC.